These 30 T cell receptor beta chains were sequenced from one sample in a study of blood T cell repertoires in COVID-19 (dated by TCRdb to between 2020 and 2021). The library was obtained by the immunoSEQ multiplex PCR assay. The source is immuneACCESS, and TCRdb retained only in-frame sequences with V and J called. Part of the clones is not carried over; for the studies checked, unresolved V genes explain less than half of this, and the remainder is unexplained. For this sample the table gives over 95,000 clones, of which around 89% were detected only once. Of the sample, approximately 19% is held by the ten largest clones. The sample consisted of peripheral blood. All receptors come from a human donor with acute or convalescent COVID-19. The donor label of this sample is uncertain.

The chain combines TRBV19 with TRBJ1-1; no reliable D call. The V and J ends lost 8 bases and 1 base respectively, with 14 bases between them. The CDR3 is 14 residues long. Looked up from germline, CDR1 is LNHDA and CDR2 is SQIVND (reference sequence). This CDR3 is CASCIGPRNTEAFF. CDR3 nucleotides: TGTGCCAGTTGCATAGGTCCGAGGAACACTGAAGCTTTCTTT.

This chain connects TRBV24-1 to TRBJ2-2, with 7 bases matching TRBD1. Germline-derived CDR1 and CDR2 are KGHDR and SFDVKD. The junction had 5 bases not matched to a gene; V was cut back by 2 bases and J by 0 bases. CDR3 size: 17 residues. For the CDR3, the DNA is TGTGCCACCAGTGATTGGGCAGGGGGACCGAACACCGGGGAGCTGTTTTTT. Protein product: CATSDWAGGPNTGELFF.

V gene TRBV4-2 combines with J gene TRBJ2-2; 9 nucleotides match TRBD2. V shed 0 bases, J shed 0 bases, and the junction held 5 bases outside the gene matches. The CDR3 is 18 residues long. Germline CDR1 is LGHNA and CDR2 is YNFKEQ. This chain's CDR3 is CASSQEIAGAANTGELFF. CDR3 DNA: TGTGCCAGCAGCCAAGAAATAGCGGGAGCCGCGAACACCGGGGAGCTGTTTTTT.

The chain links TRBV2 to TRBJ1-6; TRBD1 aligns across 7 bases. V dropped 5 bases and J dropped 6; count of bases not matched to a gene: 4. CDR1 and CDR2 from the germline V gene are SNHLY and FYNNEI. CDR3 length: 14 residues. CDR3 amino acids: CASSRGQLNSPLHF. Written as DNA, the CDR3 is TGTGCCAGCAGTCGGGGACAGCTTAATTCACCCCTCCACTTT.

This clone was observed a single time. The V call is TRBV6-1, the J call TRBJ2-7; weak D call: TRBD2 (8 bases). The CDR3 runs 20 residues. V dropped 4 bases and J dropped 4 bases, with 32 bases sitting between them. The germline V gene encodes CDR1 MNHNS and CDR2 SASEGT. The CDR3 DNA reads TGTGCCAGCAGTGCCATAGGGGGCACTAGCGGAAAAGAGGGGAGTTACGAGCAGTACTTC. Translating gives CASSAIGGTSGKEGSYEQYF.

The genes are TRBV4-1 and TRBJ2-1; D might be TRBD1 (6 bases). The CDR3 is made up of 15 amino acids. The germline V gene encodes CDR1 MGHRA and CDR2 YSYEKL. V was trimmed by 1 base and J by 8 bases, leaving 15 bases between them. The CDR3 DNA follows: TGCGCCAGCAGCCAAGTACGAGCACAGGGCGATGAGCAGTTCTTC. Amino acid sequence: CASSQVRAQGDEQFF.

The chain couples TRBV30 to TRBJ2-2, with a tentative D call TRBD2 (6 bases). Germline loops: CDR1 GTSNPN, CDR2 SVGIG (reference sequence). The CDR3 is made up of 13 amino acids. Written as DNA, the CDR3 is TGTGCTGGTCGGGGAGGTTTAACCGGGGAGCTGTTTTTT. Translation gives CAGRGGLTGELFF. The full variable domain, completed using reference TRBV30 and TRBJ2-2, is SQTIHQWPATLVQPVGSPLSLECTVEGTSNPNLYWYRQAAGRGLQLLFYSVGIGQISSEVPQNLSASRPQDRQFILSSKKLLLSDSGFYLCAGRGGLTGELFFGEGSRLTVL.

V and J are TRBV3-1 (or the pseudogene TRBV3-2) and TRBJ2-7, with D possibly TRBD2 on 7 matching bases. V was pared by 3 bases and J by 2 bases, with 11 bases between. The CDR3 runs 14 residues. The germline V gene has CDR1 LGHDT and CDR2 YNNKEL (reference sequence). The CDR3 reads CASSHQGGAYEQYF. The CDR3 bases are TGTGCCAGCAGCCACCAAGGGGGGGCCTACGAGCAGTACTTC.

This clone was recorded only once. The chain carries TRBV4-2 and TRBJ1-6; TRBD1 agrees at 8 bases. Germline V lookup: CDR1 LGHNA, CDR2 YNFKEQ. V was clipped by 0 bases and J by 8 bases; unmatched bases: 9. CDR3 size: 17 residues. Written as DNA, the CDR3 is TGTGCCAGCAGCCAAGACGCAGGGGGCGGAAGGGATTCACCCCTCCACTTT. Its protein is CASSQDAGGGRDSPLHF.

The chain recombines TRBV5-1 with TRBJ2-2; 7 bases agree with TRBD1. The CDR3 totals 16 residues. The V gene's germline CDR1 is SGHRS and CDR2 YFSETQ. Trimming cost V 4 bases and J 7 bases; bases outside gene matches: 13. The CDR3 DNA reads TGCGCCAGCAGCAGCCTGACAGGGTATAACGGCGGGGAGCTGTTTTTT. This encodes CASSSLTGYNGGELFF.

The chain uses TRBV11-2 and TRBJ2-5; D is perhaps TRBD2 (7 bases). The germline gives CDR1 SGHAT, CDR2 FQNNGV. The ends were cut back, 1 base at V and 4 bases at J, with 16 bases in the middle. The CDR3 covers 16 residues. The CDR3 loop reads CASSLVWGGGVETQYF. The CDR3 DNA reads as TGTGCCAGCAGCTTAGTTTGGGGAGGGGGAGTAGAGACCCAGTACTTC.

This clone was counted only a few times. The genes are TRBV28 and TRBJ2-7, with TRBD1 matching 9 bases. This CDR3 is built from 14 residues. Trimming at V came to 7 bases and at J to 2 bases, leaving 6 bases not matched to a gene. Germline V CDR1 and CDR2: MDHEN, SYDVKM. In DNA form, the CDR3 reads TGTGCCAGCACCTCTCGGACAGGGGCCTACGAGCAGTACTTC. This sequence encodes CASTSRTGAYEQYF. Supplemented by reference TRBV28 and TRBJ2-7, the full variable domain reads DVKVTQSSRYLVKRTGEKVFLECVQDMDHENMFWYRQDPGLGLRLIYFSYDVKMKEKGDIPEGYSVSREKKERFSLILESASTNQTSMYLCASTSRTGAYEQYFGPGTRLTVT.

CDR3 in DNA: TGTGCCAGCTCACCGACAGACGGCAATCAGCCCCAGCATTTT. Translation gives CASSPTDGNQPQHF. The chain has TRBV18 and TRBJ1-5; tentative D call: TRBD1 (5 bases). The germline V gene encodes CDR1 KGHSH and CDR2 LQKENI. The V end was cut by 3 bases, the J end by 2 bases, with 8 bases between. There are 14 residues in the CDR3.

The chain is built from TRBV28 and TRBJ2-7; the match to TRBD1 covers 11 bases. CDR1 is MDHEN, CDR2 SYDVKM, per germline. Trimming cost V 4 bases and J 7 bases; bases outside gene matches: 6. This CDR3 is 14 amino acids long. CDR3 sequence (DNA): TGTGCCAGCAGTTCCCCCGGACAGGGGGCGGAGCAGTACTTC. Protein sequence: CASSSPGQGAEQYF.

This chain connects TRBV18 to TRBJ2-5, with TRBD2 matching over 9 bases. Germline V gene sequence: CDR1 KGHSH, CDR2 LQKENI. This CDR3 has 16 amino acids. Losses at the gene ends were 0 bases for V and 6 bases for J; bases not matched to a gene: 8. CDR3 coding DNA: TGTGCCAGCTCACCACCGGGGAGCGGGAGGAGCAAGACCCAGTACTTC. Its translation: CASSPPGSGRSKTQYF.

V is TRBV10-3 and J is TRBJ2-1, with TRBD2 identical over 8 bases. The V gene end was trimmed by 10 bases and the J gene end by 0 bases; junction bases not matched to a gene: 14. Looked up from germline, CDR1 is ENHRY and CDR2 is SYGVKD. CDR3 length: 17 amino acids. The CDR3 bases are TGTGCCACGGGGGGGGCGGGAGCGTCTTTCTCCTACAATGAGCAGTTCTTC. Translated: CATGGAGASFSYNEQFF.

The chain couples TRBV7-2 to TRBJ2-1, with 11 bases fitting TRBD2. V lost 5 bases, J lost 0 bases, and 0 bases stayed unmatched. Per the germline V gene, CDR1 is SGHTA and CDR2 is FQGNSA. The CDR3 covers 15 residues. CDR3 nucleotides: TGTGCCAGCAGCGGACTAGCGGGCTCCTACAATGAGCAGTTCTTC. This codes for CASSGLAGSYNEQFF.

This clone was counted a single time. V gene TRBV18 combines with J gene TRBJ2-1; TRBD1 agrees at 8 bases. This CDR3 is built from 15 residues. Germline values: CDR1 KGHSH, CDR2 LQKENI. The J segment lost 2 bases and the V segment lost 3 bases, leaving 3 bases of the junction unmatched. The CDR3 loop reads CASSPTGVAYNEQFF. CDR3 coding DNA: TGTGCCAGCTCACCGACAGGGGTAGCCTACAATGAGCAGTTCTTC.

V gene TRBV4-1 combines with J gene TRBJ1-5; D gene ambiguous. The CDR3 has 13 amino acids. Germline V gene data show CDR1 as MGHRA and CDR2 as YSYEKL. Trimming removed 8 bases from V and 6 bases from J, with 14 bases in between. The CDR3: CASGWEASQPQHF. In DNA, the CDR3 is TGCGCCAGCGGATGGGAGGCGAGTCAGCCCCAGCATTTT.

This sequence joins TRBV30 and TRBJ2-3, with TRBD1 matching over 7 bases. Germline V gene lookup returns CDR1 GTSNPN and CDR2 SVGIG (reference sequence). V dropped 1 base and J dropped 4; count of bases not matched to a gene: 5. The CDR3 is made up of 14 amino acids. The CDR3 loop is CAWSEGAASDTQYF. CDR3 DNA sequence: TGTGCCTGGAGTGAGGGGGCTGCCTCAGATACGCAGTATTTT.

In DNA, the CDR3 is TGTGCCAGCTCCGGTGGACCAAGGGGTTCACCCCTCCACTTT. Translation: CASSGGPRGSPLHF. J is TRBJ1-6 and V is TRBV9; a possible D gene is TRBD1 (5 bases). The V gene lost 7 bases and the J gene lost 9 bases, with 17 bases spanning the gap. CDR1 is SGDLS and CDR2 is YYNGEE in the germline V gene. This CDR3 spans 14 amino acids.

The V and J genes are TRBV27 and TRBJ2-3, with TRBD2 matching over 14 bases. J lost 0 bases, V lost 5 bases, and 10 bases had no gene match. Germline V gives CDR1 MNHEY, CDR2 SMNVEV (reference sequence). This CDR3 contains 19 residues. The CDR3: CASSSRLAGGQISTDTQYF. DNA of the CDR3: TGTGCCAGCAGTAGTAGACTAGCGGGAGGGCAGATCAGCACAGATACGCAGTATTTT.

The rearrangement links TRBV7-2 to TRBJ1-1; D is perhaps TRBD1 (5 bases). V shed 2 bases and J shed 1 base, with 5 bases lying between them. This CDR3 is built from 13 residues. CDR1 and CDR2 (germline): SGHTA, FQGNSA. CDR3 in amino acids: CASSLQGNTEAFF. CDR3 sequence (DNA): TGTGCCAGCAGCTTACAGGGGAACACTGAAGCTTTCTTT.

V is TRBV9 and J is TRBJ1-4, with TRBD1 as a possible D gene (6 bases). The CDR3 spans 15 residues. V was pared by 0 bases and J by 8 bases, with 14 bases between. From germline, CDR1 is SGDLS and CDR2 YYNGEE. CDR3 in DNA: TGTGCCAGCAGCGTAGATGGCAGGGGTGCGGAAAAACTGTTTTTT. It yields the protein CASSVDGRGAEKLFF.

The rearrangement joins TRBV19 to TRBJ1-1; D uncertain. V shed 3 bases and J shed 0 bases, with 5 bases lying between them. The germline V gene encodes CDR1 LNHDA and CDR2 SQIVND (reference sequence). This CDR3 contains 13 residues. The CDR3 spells CASSISVNTEAFF. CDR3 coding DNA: TGTGCCAGTAGTATCTCGGTGAACACTGAAGCTTTCTTT.

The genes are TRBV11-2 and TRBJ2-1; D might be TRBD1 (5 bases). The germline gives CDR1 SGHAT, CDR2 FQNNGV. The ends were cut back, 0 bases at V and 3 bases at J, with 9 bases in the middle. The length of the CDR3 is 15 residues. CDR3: CASSLDEQGYNEQFF. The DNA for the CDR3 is TGTGCCAGCAGCTTAGATGAGCAGGGCTACAATGAGCAGTTCTTC.

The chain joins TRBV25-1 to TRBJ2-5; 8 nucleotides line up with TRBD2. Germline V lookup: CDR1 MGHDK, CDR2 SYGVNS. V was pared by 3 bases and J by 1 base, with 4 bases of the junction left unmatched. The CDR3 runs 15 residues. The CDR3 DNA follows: TGTGCCAGCAGTGACCTAGCGGGCCTCCAAGAGACCCAGTACTTC. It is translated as CASSDLAGLQETQYF.

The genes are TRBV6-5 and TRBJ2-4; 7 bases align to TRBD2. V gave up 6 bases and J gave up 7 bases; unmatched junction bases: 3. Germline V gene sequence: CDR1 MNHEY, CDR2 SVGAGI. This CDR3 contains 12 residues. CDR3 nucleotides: TGTGCCAGCAGCGGGGGGTCGAACATTCAGTACTTC. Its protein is CASSGGSNIQYF.

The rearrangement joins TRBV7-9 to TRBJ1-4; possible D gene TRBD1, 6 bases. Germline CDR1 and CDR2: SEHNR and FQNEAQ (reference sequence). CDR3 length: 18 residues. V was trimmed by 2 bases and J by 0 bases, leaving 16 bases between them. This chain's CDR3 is CASSLNRANLATNEKLFF. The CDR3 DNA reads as TGTGCCAGCAGCTTAAACAGGGCTAACCTCGCAACTAATGAAAAACTGTTTTTT.

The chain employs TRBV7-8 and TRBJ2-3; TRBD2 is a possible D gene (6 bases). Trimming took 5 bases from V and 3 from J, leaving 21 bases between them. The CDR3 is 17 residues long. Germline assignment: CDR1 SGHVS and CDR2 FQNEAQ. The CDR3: CASSSSSGELLTDTQYF. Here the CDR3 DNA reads TGTGCCAGCAGCAGTTCATCGGGGGAGCTATTGACAGATACGCAGTATTTT.